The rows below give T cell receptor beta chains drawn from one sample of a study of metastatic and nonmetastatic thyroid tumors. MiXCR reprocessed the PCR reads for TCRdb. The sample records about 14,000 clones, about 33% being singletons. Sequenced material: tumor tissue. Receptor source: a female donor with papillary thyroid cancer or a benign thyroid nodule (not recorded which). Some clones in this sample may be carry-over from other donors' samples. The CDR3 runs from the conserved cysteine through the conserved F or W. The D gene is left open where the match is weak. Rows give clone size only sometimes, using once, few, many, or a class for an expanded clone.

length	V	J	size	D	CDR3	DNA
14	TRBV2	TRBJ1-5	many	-	CASKRQDGNQPQHF	TGTGCCAGCAAGAGGCAGGACGGCAATCAGCCCCAGCATTTT
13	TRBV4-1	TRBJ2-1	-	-	CASSQMESNEQFF	TGCGCCAGCAGCCAAATGGAATCGAATGAGCAGTTCTTC
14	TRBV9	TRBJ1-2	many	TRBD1	CASSLNRGNYGYTF	TGTGCCAGCAGCCTCAACAGGGGAAACTATGGCTACACCTTC
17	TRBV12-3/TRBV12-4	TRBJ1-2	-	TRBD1	CASSASSIDRGSYGYTF	TGTGCCAGCAGTGCCAGTAGTATTGACAGGGGTTCATATGGCTACACCTTC
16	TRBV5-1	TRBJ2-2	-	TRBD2	CASSLAAGGITGELFF	TGCGCCAGCAGCTTGGCCGCGGGAGGCATCACCGGGGAGCTGTTTTTT
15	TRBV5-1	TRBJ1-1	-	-	CASSLSGGARAEAFF	TGCGCCAGCAGCTTGAGCGGGGGCGCAAGGGCTGAAGCTTTCTTT
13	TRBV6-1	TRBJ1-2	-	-	CATAPGANYGYTF	TGTGCCACCGCCCCGGGTGCTAACTATGGCTACACCTTC
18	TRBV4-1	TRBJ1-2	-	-	CASSQDFAGRGANYGYTF	TGCGCCAGCAGCCAAGATTTCGCGGGGCGAGGAGCCAACTATGGCTACACCTTC
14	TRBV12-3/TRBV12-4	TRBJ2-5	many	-	CASSLPQTQETQYF	TGTGCCAGCAGTCTTCCTCAGACCCAAGAGACCCAGTACTTC
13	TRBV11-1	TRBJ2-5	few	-	CASSWTVTETQYF	TGTGCCAGCAGCTGGACAGTAACGGAGACCCAGTACTTC
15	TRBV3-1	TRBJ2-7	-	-	CASSPSVGGIGEQYF	TGTGCCAGCAGCCCCAGCGTGGGGGGCATAGGCGAGCAGTACTTC
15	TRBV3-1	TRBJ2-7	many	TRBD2	CASSQDLAGWDEQYF	TGTGCCAGCAGCCAAGATCTAGCGGGATGGGACGAGCAGTACTTC
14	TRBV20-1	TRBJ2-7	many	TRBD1	CSAARDRISYEQYF	TGCAGTGCTGCCCGGGACAGGATATCCTACGAGCAGTACTTC
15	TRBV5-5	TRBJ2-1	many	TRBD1	CASSFWTGGNNEQFF	TGTGCCAGCAGCTTTTGGACAGGGGGGAACAATGAGCAGTTCTTC
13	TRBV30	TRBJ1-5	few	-	CAWSREGNQPQHF	TGTGCCTGGAGTAGGGAGGGCAATCAGCCCCAGCATTTT
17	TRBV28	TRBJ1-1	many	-	CASSPRLYSPRVQKAFF	TGTGCCAGCAGCCCCCGTTTATACTCTCCTAGGGTCCAGAAAGCTTTCTTT
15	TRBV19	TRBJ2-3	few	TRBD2	CASKVGRGGADTQYF	TGTGCCAGCAAGGTAGGGCGGGGGGGCGCAGATACGCAGTATTTT
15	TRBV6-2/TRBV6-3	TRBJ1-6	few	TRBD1	CASSYSGQGNSPLHF	TGTGCCAGCAGTTACTCGGGACAGGGAAATTCACCCCTCCACTTT
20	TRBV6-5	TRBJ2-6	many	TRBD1	CASSYPGQGGIGSGANVLTF	TGTGCCAGCAGTTACCCGGGACAGGGAGGGATAGGCTCTGGGGCCAACGTCCTGACTTTC
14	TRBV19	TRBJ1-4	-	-	CASRASGTAEKLFF	TGTGCCAGTCGGGCGAGTGGGACGGCTGAAAAACTGTTTTTT
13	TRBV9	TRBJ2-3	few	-	CASSVRIADTQYF	TGTGCCAGCAGCGTACGTATTGCAGATACGCAGTATTTT
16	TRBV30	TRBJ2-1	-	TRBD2	CAPFSAWRELYNEQFF	TGTGCCCCCTTTTCCGCCTGGCGGGAGCTCTACAATGAGCAGTTCTTC
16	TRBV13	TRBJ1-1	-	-	CASSNAGAGLNTEAFF	TGTGCCAGCAGCAACGCCGGGGCAGGGCTGAACACTGAAGCTTTCTTT
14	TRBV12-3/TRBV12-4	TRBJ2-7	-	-	CASRISGPSYEQYF	TGTGCCAGCAGGATCTCGGGACCCTCCTACGAGCAGTACTTC
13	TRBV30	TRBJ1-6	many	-	CAWIGSYNSPLHF	TGTGCCTGGATCGGCTCCTATAATTCACCCCTCCACTTT
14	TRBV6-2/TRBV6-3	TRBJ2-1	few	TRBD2	CASTGTSEYNEQFF	TGTGCCAGCACCGGGACTAGCGAATACAATGAGCAGTTCTTC
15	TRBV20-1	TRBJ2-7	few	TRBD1	CSARDRTGGNYEQYF	TGCAGTGCTAGAGATAGGACAGGGGGGAACTACGAGCAGTACTTC
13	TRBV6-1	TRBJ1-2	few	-	CASSEVSRDGYTF	TGTGCCAGCAGTGAAGTCTCCCGCGATGGCTACACCTTC
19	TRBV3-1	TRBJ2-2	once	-	CASTMHVLAGSGDTGELFF	TGTGCCAGCACCATGCATGTGCTAGCTGGATCAGGGGACACCGGGGAGCTGTTTTTT
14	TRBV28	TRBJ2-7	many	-	CASSFGGTSYEQYF	TGTGCCAGCAGTTTTGGGGGAACCTCCTACGAGCAGTACTTC
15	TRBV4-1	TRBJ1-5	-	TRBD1	CASSPRTGGNQPQHF	TGCGCCAGCAGCCCCCGTACAGGGGGCAATCAGCCCCAGCATTTT
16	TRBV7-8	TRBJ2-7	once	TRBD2	CASSNLPGLVSREQYF	TGTGCCAGCAGCAACCTACCGGGACTAGTTTCTCGCGAGCAGTACTTC
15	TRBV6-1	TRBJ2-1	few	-	CASSEVQGAYNEQFF	TGTGCCAGCAGTGAAGTTCAGGGCGCCTACAATGAGCAGTTCTTC
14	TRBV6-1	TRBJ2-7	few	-	CASSFREKVYEQYF	TGTGCCAGCAGTTTCCGGGAGAAGGTCTACGAGCAGTACTTC
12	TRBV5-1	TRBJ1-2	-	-	CASSLDGKGYTF	TGCGCCAGCAGCTTGGACGGCAAAGGGTACACCTTC
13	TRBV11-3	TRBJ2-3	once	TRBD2	CASSLRLADTQYF	TGTGCCAGCAGCTTAAGACTAGCGGATACGCAGTATTTT
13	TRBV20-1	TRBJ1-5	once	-	CSSRSGTPETQHF	TGCAGCTCTAGATCCGGGACACCAGAAACCCAGCATTTT
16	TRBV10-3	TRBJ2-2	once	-	CAISGTTVTNTGELFF	TGTGCCATCAGTGGGACTACAGTTACGAACACCGGGGAGCTGTTTTTT
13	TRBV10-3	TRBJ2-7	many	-	CAIRFGQAGGQYF	TGTGCCATCAGATTCGGCCAGGCCGGGGGGCAGTACTTC
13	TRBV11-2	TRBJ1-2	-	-	CASSLDRYYGYTF	TGTGCCAGCAGCCTTGACAGGTACTATGGCTACACCTTC
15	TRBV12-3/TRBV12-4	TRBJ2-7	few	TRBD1	CASSHGQASHYEQYF	TGTGCCAGCAGTCACGGACAGGCGTCGCACTACGAGCAGTACTTC
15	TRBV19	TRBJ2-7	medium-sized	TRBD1	CASSIKDRVLYEQYF	TGTGCCAGTAGTATAAAGGACAGGGTTTTATACGAGCAGTACTTC
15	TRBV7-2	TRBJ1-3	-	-	CASSLTGITGNTIYF	TGTGCCAGCAGCCTAACAGGGATAACTGGAAACACCATATATTTT
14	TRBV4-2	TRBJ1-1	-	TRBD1	CASSQTDRDTEAFF	TGTGCCAGCAGCCAGACCGACAGGGACACTGAAGCTTTCTTT
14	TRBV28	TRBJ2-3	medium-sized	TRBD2	CASREKLAADTQYF	TGTGCCAGCCGAGAGAAGCTAGCGGCAGATACGCAGTATTTT